This TCR beta chain came from a study of blood T cells in healthy people across ages. Study results and caveats: Older age went with lower TCR beta diversity per million T cells, in a roughly linear way.

The study recruited healthy Caucasian donors from Russia who were aged roughly 6 to 95. A minimum of 5.5 micrograms of total RNA was extracted per sample. This CDR3 has 14 amino acids. V was shortened by 6 bases and J by 4 bases, with 13 bases between the two germline ends. This clonotype was picked up a small number of times. Its matching antigen is unknown. It was with a sample-barcoded 5' primer and a J-beta primer mix that a second PCR of roughly 7 to 12 cycles was run. All samples gave at least 2.5 million CDR3-containing paired-end reads. One entry per CDR3 protein, called by TCRdb with MiXCR from the 5' RACE reads. The sample has approximately 600,000 distinct CDR3 sequences; about 53% are singletons.

This sequence originates from a man between 60 and 70 years old in good health. The gene calls are TRBV12-3 or TRBV12-4 and TRBJ2-1; maybe TRBD2 (5 bases). Sequencing input: blood. The CDR3 DNA is TGTGCCAGCAGCCGTGTTCGGGGATACAATGAGCAGTTCTTC. Amino acids: CASSRVRGYNEQFF.